The T cell receptor (beta chain) under discussion was sequenced for a study of blood T cell repertoires in COVID-19. About the study: PBMCs, B-cell-depleted T cells, or T cells provided the cDNA or gDNA that made up the material.

Per the study methods: Amplification with reference gene primers provided the estimates of nucleated cell counts. Some clones are missing from TCRdb's copy, which holds only in-frame ones; the method was immunoSEQ multiplex PCR. For V, J and clone size, that table is used; D and trimming come from the DNA. Of roughly 200,000 clones listed, roughly four fifths were seen once; the top ten hold over 6.5%. V was clipped by 4 bases and J by 2 bases, with 10 bases between them. The CDR3 length is 14 residues. From germline, CDR1 is MNHEY and CDR2 SVGAGI. The TCR originated in an elderly woman with COVID-19, enrolled during active disease. V is TRBV6-5 and J is TRBJ2-3; D unresolved. The sequenced sample was peripheral blood. The DNA for the CDR3 is TGTGCCAGCAGTTCTCGCGTGAACACAGATACGCAGTATTTT. The encoded protein is CASSSRVNTDTQYF.